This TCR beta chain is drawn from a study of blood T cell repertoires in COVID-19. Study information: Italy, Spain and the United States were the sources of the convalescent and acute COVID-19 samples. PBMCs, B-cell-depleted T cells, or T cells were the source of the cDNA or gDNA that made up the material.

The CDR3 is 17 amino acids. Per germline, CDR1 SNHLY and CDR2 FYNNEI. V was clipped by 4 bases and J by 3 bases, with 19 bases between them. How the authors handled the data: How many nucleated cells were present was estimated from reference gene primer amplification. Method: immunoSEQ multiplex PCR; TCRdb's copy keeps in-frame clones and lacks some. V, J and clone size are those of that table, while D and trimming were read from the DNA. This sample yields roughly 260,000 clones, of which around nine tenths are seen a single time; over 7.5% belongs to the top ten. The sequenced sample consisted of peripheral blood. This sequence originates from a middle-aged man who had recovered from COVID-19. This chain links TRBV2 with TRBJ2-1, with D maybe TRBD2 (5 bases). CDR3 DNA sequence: TGTGCCAGCAGTGTCACCGGCCGGGTAGGGAGCTACAATGAGCAGTTCTTC. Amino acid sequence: CASSVTGRVGSYNEQFF.